This is a list of T cell receptor beta chains from one sample in a study of cytomegalovirus exposure and HLA in healthy donors. Clones were read by immunoSEQ multiplex PCR, and TCRdb kept only the in-frame ones, dropping some. The sample records about 82,000 clones, roughly 80% being singletons. The sequencing input was PBMCs. The receptors here all came from a human donor in good health. Both conserved end residues are part of each CDR3. The D gene is left open where the match is weak. Only some rows state a clone size, as once, few, many or a class for expanded clones.

abundance,d_gene,j_gene,v_gene,CDR3nt,CDR3aa
-,-,TRBJ2-2,TRBV6-6,TGTGCCAGCAGTTATAACTCGGCCGGGGAGCTGTTTTTT,CASSYNSAGELFF
few,TRBD1,TRBJ2-6,TRBV5-6,TGTGCCAGCAGTTCGCCGGGACAGGGGATGGGTGATGGGGCCAACGTCCTGACTTTC,CASSSPGQGMGDGANVLTF
-,-,TRBJ2-2,TRBV13,TGTGCCAGCATCGAAGGCAGGGGGAACACCGGGGAGCTGTTTTTT,CASIEGRGNTGELFF
-,TRBD2,TRBJ2-1,TRBV9,TGTGCCAGCAGCGTACGGTCGGCGGGGGTAGACAATGAGCAGTTCTTC,CASSVRSAGVDNEQFF
-,-,TRBJ1-1,TRBV5-1,TGCGCCAGCGAGGAAGGGGTGGGGAACACTGAAGCTTTCTTT,CASEEGVGNTEAFF
-,TRBD1,TRBJ1-2,TRBV10-2,TGCGCCAGCAGTGGAACAGGGGCAGGCTATGGCTACACCTTC,CASSGTGAGYGYTF
-,-,TRBJ1-2,TRBV6-5,TGTGCCAGCAGTTACCAGGACAGCTATGGCTACACCTTC,CASSYQDSYGYTF
few,TRBD2,TRBJ2-3,TRBV7-7,TGTGCCAGCAGTCCCGGGGGGGCCACAGATACGCAGTATTTT,CASSPGGATDTQYF
-,-,TRBJ1-6,TRBV2,TGTGCCAGCAGTGAAAGGACAGCTTCGAATAATTCACCCCTCCACTTT,CASSERTASNNSPLHF
few,TRBD1,TRBJ2-7,TRBV6-5,TGTGCCAGCAGACACCGGGACAGTTACGAGCAGTACTTC,CASRHRDSYEQYF
-,-,TRBJ1-3,TRBV7-2,TGTGCCAGCAGCTTATCCTCGCTGACTAGCGGTGGAAACACCATATATTTT,CASSLSSLTSGGNTIYF
-,-,TRBJ1-2,TRBV7-2,TGTGCCAGCAGCACATATCAGGTCCCTAACTATGGCTACACCTTC,CASSTYQVPNYGYTF
-,-,TRBJ1-1,TRBV6-5,TGTGCCAGCAGTTACTCGGGGGGGGAGGGTACTGAAGCTTTCTTT,CASSYSGGEGTEAFF
-,-,TRBJ2-1,TRBV11-2,TGTGCCAGCAGCTTCGGCAGGGGCCAAGGTGAGCAGTTCTTC,CASSFGRGQGEQFF
-,TRBD2,TRBJ2-5,TRBV27,TGTGCCAGCAGTAAGCCCGGGACTACCCAAGAGACCCAGTACTTC,CASSKPGTTQETQYF
few,-,TRBJ2-3,TRBV5-6,TGTGCCAGCAGCGAGGTTCTACAGGTCGAGCGCCCAGATACGCAGTATTTT,CASSEVLQVERPDTQYF
-,-,TRBJ2-5,TRBV9,TGTGCCAGCAGCGTAGGACTCACGGGTCGATCAGAGACCCAGTACTTC,CASSVGLTGRSETQYF
-,-,TRBJ1-4,TRBV18,TGTGCCAGCTCACAAGAGGTCCCCGGCCTTAATGCGGTTGAAAAACTGTTTTTT,CASSQEVPGLNAVEKLFF
few,TRBD1,TRBJ2-7,TRBV6-5,TGTGCCAGCAGTGAACAGGGGGCCAAATACGAGCAGTACTTC,CASSEQGAKYEQYF
-,TRBD1,TRBJ2-2,TRBV11-2,TGTGCCAGCAGCCCCGGGACAGAAAACTTCACCGGGGAGCTGTTTTTT,CASSPGTENFTGELFF
-,TRBD1,TRBJ1-4,TRBV5-4,TGTGCCAGCAGCGGAAGACAGGGTAGAAAGGAAAAACTGTTTTTT,CASSGRQGRKEKLFF
-,TRBD1,TRBJ1-2,TRBV13,TGTGCCAGCAGTACCGGACAGGGCAAAGGCTACACCTTC,CASSTGQGKGYTF
-,-,TRBJ1-5,TRBV4-2,TGTGCCAGCAGCCACCGAGCGCACGGAGGGCGCAGGGCGAATCAGCCCCAGCATTTT,CASSHRAHGGRRANQPQHF
-,-,TRBJ1-5,TRBV30,TGTGCCTGGAGCGCGACAGGAGACAATCAGCCCCAGCATTTT,CAWSATGDNQPQHF
-,-,TRBJ1-5,TRBV30,TGTGCCTGGAGTGCCCAGGGGAGTCAGCCCCAGCATTTT,CAWSAQGSQPQHF
once,TRBD1,TRBJ1-5,TRBV6-5,TGTGCCAGCAGTTTACAGGGGATGAGCAATCAGCCCCAGCATTTT,CASSLQGMSNQPQHF
-,-,TRBJ1-5,TRBV19,TGTGCCAGTAGTGGGCAGGTAGTACAGCCCCAGCATTTT,CASSGQVVQPQHF
-,-,TRBJ2-7,TRBV5-4,TGTGCCAGCAGCTTGGAGGCAGGATGGGCCTACGAGCAGTACTTC,CASSLEAGWAYEQYF
-,TRBD2,TRBJ2-5,TRBV25-1,TGTGCCAGCAGTGAACTCATAGGACTAGCGGGGCAAGAGACCCAGTACTTC,CASSELIGLAGQETQYF
-,TRBD1,TRBJ1-4,TRBV7-2,TGTGCCAGCAGCCGACGACAGGGGGCGTTTGAAAAACTGTTTTTT,CASSRRQGAFEKLFF
-,TRBD1,TRBJ2-1,TRBV29-1,TGCAGCGTTCTACTCCCGGGACAGGCCTACAATGAGCAGTTCTTC,CSVLLPGQAYNEQFF
-,-,TRBJ1-3,TRBV18,TGTGCCAGCTCACCACCGTCGGGTTTTAGTGGAAACACCATATATTTT,CASSPPSGFSGNTIYF
-,TRBD2,TRBJ2-1,TRBV10-3,TGTGCCATCAGTGAGTTTGGCGGGGGAGGATCGGTGCAGTTCTTC,CAISEFGGGGSVQFF
few,TRBD2,TRBJ2-2,TRBV10-2,TGCGCCAGCAGCTTACTAGCGCCCGGGGAGCTGTTTTTT,CASSLLAPGELFF
-,-,TRBJ1-6,TRBV7-9,TGTGCCAGCAGCGGGGGAGGCTCCTATAATTCACCCCTCCACTTT,CASSGGGSYNSPLHF
-,-,TRBJ2-5,TRBV2,TGTGCCAGCGGTAGCGGCGGAAAGACCCAGTACTTC,CASGSGGKTQYF
-,TRBD1,TRBJ2-3,TRBV19,TGTGCCAGTACCCGAGTAGGGGACAGGGTCGGCACAGATACGCAGTATTTT,CASTRVGDRVGTDTQYF
-,TRBD2,TRBJ2-3,TRBV7-6,TGTGCCAGCAGCCCTAGAGCGGGGGGGCCGACAGATACGCAGTATTTT,CASSPRAGGPTDTQYF
-,-,TRBJ2-3,TRBV2,TGTGCCAGCAGTGAATGGGGGGTAGGAGCAGATACGCAGTATTTT,CASSEWGVGADTQYF
-,TRBD2,TRBJ2-7,TRBV4-1,TGCGCCAGCAGCCACCCCGGACTAGCGGGGGGCTACGAGCAGTACTTC,CASSHPGLAGGYEQYF
-,-,TRBJ1-1,TRBV15,TGTGCCACCAGCAGCACACAGGCCGGGTCTGAAGCTTTCTTT,CATSSTQAGSEAFF
-,-,TRBJ2-5,TRBV15,TGTGCCACCAGCGGAAACCGTAGGGGAGAGACCCAGTACTTC,CATSGNRRGETQYF
-,TRBD1,TRBJ1-6,TRBV27,TGTGCCAGCAGTTTACGACAGGACAGGGCGTCACCCCTCCACTTT,CASSLRQDRASPLHF
few,-,TRBJ2-7,TRBV6-5,TGTGCCAGCAGTTACACGGCGGGGACCTACGAGCAGTACTTC,CASSYTAGTYEQYF
-,TRBD1,TRBJ1-2,TRBV6-5,TGTGCCAGCAGCTGGGACAGCTATGGCTACACCTTC,CASSWDSYGYTF